The 8 T cell receptor beta chains listed next were all sequenced from one sample in a study of T cells in localized non-small cell lung cancer. Sequencing used immunoSEQ multiplex PCR; TCRdb keeps in-frame clones, though not all of them. The table has about 91,000 clones, about nine tenths seen once. The sequencing used peripheral blood, collected before any cancer treatment. The receptors were gathered from a man aged 35-69 years with stage I squamous cell lung carcinoma.

The CDR3 here is CASSLAGLAYEQYF. For the CDR3, the DNA is TGCGCCAGCAGCTTGGCAGGTTTGGCCTACGAGCAGTACTTC. This rearrangement joins TRBV5-1 to TRBJ2-7; D ambiguous. With 0 bases removed from V and 2 bases from J, the gap between germline ends came to 9 bases. The germline V gene has CDR1 SGHRS and CDR2 YFSETQ. This CDR3 contains 14 residues.

This clone came up once. This chain connects TRBV2 to TRBJ1-4; the D gene is possibly TRBD1 (5 bases). V was trimmed by 3 bases and J by 4 bases, leaving 15 bases between them. The CDR3 has 16 residues. Per the germline V gene, CDR1 is SNHLY and CDR2 is FYNNEI. As DNA, the CDR3 is TGTGCCAGCAGTGAGACGGGAAGGGGACTTAATGAAAAACTGTTTTTT. Translation: CASSETGRGLNEKLFF. Complete variable domain (other parts from reference TRBV2 and TRBJ1-4): EPEVTQTPSHQVTQMGQEVILRCVPISNHLYFYWYRQILGQKVEFLVSFYNNEISEKSEIFDDQFSVERPDGSNFTLKIRSTKLEDSAMYFCASSETGRGLNEKLFFGSGTQLSVL.

The V and J genes are TRBV19 and TRBJ1-5, with D maybe TRBD1 (5 bases). Germline lookup yields CDR1 LNHDA and CDR2 SQIVND (reference sequence). V was clipped by 7 bases and J by 6 bases, with 16 bases between them. This CDR3 is 14 amino acids long. CDR3 DNA: TGTGCCAGTACAGACGGACTAAGGGGTCAGCCCCAGCATTTT. Translating it yields CASTDGLRGQPQHF. The full variable domain, completed using reference TRBV19 and TRBJ1-5, is DGGITQSPKYLFRKEGQNVTLSCEQNLNHDAMYWYRQDPGQGLRLIYYSQIVNDFQKGDIAEGYSVSREKKESFPLTVTSAQKNPTAFYLCASTDGLRGQPQHFGDGTRLSIL.

The gene calls are TRBV6-5 and TRBJ2-7; no clear D. The CDR3 runs to 13 residues. Trimming took 4 bases from V and 5 from J, leaving 12 bases between them. The V gene's germline CDR1 is MNHEY and CDR2 SVGAGI. DNA for the CDR3: TGTGCCAGCAGTTCCCGTAGGGTCCACGAGCAGTACTTC. This sequence encodes CASSSRRVHEQYF.

This chain links TRBV19 with TRBJ2-4, with a possible D match to TRBD2 (5 bases). Germline CDR1 LNHDA, CDR2 SQIVND (reference sequence). V lost 5 bases, J lost 4 bases, and 12 bases lay in between. The CDR3 covers 14 residues. Here the CDR3 reads CASSHVGEKNIQYF. Here the CDR3 DNA reads TGTGCCAGTAGTCACGTCGGGGAGAAAAACATTCAGTACTTC. The variable domain in full, completed from reference TRBV19 and TRBJ2-4, reads DGGITQSPKYLFRKEGQNVTLSCEQNLNHDAMYWYRQDPGQGLRLIYYSQIVNDFQKGDIAEGYSVSREKKESFPLTVTSAQKNPTAFYLCASSHVGEKNIQYFGAGTRLSVL.

The genes are TRBV5-3 and TRBJ1-4, with no clear D. TRBV5-3 is noted as an ORF with a role that remains uncertain. The CDR3 extends over 13 amino acids. V was cut by 4 bases and J by 8 bases, with 12 bases left in between. The CDR3 loop is CARSPLGIEKLFF. CDR3 DNA: TGTGCCAGAAGCCCTTTGGGGATCGAAAAACTGTTTTTT.

The V call is TRBV4-1, the J call TRBJ1-1; D uncertain. The CDR3 is 16 residues long. Between the trimmed V and J ends, which lost 0 bases and 0 bases, there was a span of 11 bases. Germline loops: CDR1 MGHRA, CDR2 YSYEKL. The CDR3 nucleotides read TGCGCCAGCAGCCAAGATAGGGTCGGATTGAACACTGAAGCTTTCTTT. This sequence encodes CASSQDRVGLNTEAFF.

The rearrangement uses TRBV18 and TRBJ1-5; 7 bases line up with TRBD1. Germline CDR1 reads KGHSH; CDR2 reads LQKENI. This CDR3 has 15 residues. The trim removed 1 base at V and 0 bases at J, leaving 0 bases unmatched. CDR3 region: CASSPRTGSNQPQHF. CDR3 sequence (DNA): TGTGCCAGCTCACCACGGACAGGTAGCAATCAGCCCCAGCATTTT. Full variable domain (outside the CDR3, taken from reference TRBV18 and TRBJ1-5): NAGVMQNPRHLVRRRGQEARLRCSPMKGHSHVYWYRQLPEEGLKFMVYLQKENIIDESGMPKERFSAEFPKEGPSILRIQQVVRGDSAAYFCASSPRTGSNQPQHFGDGTRLSIL.